Given below is one T cell receptor (beta chain) in context. This entry is derived from a study of cytomegalovirus exposure and HLA in healthy donors. Across the study: Previous work identified roughly 120 million unique TCR beta sequences from around 200 million T cells.

The CDR3 is made up of 13 amino acids. Germline V gene lookup returns CDR1 SGHTA and CDR2 FQGNSA. V lost 5 bases to trimming and J lost 3 bases; unmatched junction nucleotides: 3. Use of 60 Vbeta and 13 Jbeta primers characterized the PCR. Sequencing used immunoSEQ multiplex PCR; TCRdb keeps in-frame clones, though not all of them. This repertoire includes more than 100,000 clones. J is TRBJ1-2 and V is TRBV7-2, with 7 bases matching TRBD1. Specimen: PBMCs. This receptor was obtained from a man in his forties in good health and CMV-seronegative. The CDR3 DNA reads as TGTGCCAGCAGCGTCGACAGGGACTATGGCTACACCTTC. It encodes CASSVDRDYGYTF. Full variable domain (missing parts from reference TRBV7-2 and TRBJ1-2): GAGVSQSPSNKVTEKGKDVELRCDPISGHTALYWYRQSLGQGLEFLIYFQGNSAPDKSGLPSDRFSAERTGGSVSTLTIQRTQQEDSAVYLCASSVDRDYGYTFGSGTRLTVV.